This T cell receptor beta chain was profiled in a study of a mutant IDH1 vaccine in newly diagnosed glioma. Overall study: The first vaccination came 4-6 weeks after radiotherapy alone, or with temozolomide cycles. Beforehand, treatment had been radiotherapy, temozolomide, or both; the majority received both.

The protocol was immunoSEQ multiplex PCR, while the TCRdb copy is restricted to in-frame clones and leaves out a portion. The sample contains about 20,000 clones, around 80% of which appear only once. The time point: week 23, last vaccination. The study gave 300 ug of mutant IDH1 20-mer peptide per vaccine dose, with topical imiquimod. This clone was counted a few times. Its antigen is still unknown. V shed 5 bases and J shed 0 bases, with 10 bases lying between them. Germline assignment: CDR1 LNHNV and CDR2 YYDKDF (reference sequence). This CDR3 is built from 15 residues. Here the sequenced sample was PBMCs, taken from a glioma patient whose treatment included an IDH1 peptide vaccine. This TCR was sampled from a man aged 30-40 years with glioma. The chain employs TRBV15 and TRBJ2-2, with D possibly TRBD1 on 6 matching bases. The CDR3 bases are TGTGCCACCAGCGGGGACATATCGAACACCGGGGAGCTGTTTTTT. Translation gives CATSGDISNTGELFF.